These 16 T cell receptor beta chains originate from one sample sequenced in a study of cytomegalovirus exposure and HLA in healthy donors. A multiplex PCR was run with 60 Vbeta primers and 13 Jbeta primers. Here immunoSEQ multiplex PCR was the method, and the copy in TCRdb shows in-frame clones only, minus some. This sample's table reports under 100,000 clones. Sequenced material: PBMCs. The receptor set was obtained from a man aged 30 to 45 in good health and CMV-seronegative.

The J gene is TRBJ2-7, the V gene TRBV5-6; tentative D call: TRBD2 (5 bases). The germline gives CDR1 SGHDT, CDR2 YYEEEE. The CDR3 totals 15 residues. Trimming cost V 2 bases and J 2 bases, with 14 bases left between them. The CDR3 here is CASSFWPAETYEQYF. CDR3 DNA sequence: TGTGCCAGCAGCTTCTGGCCAGCGGAAACCTACGAGCAGTACTTC.

The chain recombines TRBV4-3 with TRBJ2-3; D gene ambiguous. V shed 0 bases and J shed 2 bases, with 6 bases lying between them. Germline loops: CDR1 LGHNA, CDR2 YSLEER. The CDR3 is 14 residues long. CDR3 sequence reads: CASSQDENTDTQYF. In DNA form, the CDR3 reads TGCGCCAGCAGCCAAGATGAGAACACAGATACGCAGTATTTT.

This chain links TRBV15 with TRBJ2-5; 8 bases fit TRBD2. This CDR3 comprises 15 residues. The junction had 3 bases not matched to a gene; V was cut back by 1 base and J by 2 bases. CDR1 is LNHNV and CDR2 is YYDKDF in the germline V gene (reference sequence). CDR3 loop: CATSRGGGGQETQYF. The CDR3, as DNA: TGTGCCACCAGCAGAGGAGGCGGGGGGCAAGAGACCCAGTACTTC.

As concerns this clone: Other nucleotide sequences from this sample produce the same CDR3. The chain combines TRBV5-1 with TRBJ2-5, with D uncertain. CDR3 length: 13 amino acids. CDR1 is SGHRS and CDR2 is YFSETQ in the germline V gene. Trimming left V 4 bases short and J 1 base short, with 8 bases between. The CDR3: CASSLLSQETQYF. In nucleotides, the CDR3 is TGCGCCAGCAGCCTGCTTAGCCAAGAGACCCAGTACTTC.

This rearrangement joins TRBV5-5 to TRBJ1-6; the match to TRBD1 covers 7 bases. CDR3 length: 16 residues. Looked up from germline, CDR1 is SGHKS and CDR2 is YYEKEE (reference sequence). Germline trimming cut 1 base from V and 3 bases from J; bases unmatched to any gene: 4. The CDR3 region is CASSLMTGIYNSPLHF. The CDR3 coding sequence is TGTGCCAGCAGCTTGATGACAGGGATCTATAATTCACCCCTCCACTTT.

V is TRBV6-1 and J is TRBJ2-7, with 9 positions matching TRBD1. J lost 4 bases, V lost 6 bases, and 10 bases had no gene match. The CDR3 loop spans 15 amino acids. Germline V gene data show CDR1 as MNHNS and CDR2 as SASEGT. CDR3 residues: CASSPTSGQGYEQYF. The CDR3 region has the DNA TGTGCCAGCAGCCCTACTTCGGGACAGGGATACGAGCAGTACTTC.

The CDR3 here is CASSSYTEAFF. Written as DNA, the CDR3 is TGTGCCAGCAGTTCGTACACTGAAGCTTTCTTT. The rearrangement joins TRBV6-1 to TRBJ1-1, with unresolved D. In germline, CDR1 is MNHNS, CDR2 SASEGT. Between the trimmed V and J ends, which lost 5 bases and 3 bases, there was a span of 4 bases. The CDR3 extends over 11 amino acids.

The V and J genes are TRBV5-6 and TRBJ1-5; tentatively, D is TRBD1 (6 bases). The CDR3 length is 14 residues. Germline values: CDR1 SGHDT, CDR2 YYEEEE. Trimming shortened V by 4 bases and J by 5 bases, and 13 bases separated the two germline ends. CDR3 sequence (DNA): TGTGCCAGCAGCCAAGAGGGGGGGGATCAGCCCCAGCATTTT. Translating gives CASSQEGGDQPQHF.

V usage is TRBV6-1 and J usage is TRBJ1-1; D might be TRBD1 (5 bases). From germline, CDR1 is MNHNS and CDR2 SASEGT. This CDR3 region has 14 residues. The V gene lost 2 bases and the J gene lost 4 bases, with 11 bases spanning the gap. CDR3 sequence (DNA): TGTGCCAGCAGTGAAAAGGGGCCGGTCACTGAAGCTTTCTTT. Translated, it gives CASSEKGPVTEAFF.

This sequence joins TRBV6-5 and TRBJ1-2, with D perhaps matching TRBD1 (6 bases). Germline V gene lookup returns CDR1 MNHEY and CDR2 SVGAGI. This CDR3 is built from 13 residues. Between the trimmed V and J ends, which lost 0 bases and 7 bases, there was a span of 9 bases. The CDR3 reads CASSYSTGGGYTF. The CDR3 nucleotides read TGTGCCAGCAGTTACTCGACAGGTGGTGGCTACACCTTC.

The gene calls are TRBV6-5 and TRBJ1-1, with D unclear. Trimming shortened V by 6 bases and J by 4 bases, and 6 bases separated the two germline ends. The CDR3 totals 11 residues. The germline CDR1 and CDR2 sequences are MNHEY and SVGAGI. The CDR3 bases are TGTGCCAGCAGCCGGGGCACTGAAGCTTTCTTT. Its translation is CASSRGTEAFF.

J is TRBJ1-2 and V is TRBV20-1; 7 bases match TRBD1. Per the germline V gene, CDR1 is DFQATT and CDR2 is SNEGSKA (reference sequence). V was clipped by 3 bases and J by 8 bases; unmatched bases: 3. The CDR3 contains 11 residues. The CDR3 nucleotides read TGCAGTGCTAGGACAGGGCAAGGCTACACCTTC. It encodes CSARTGQGYTF.

The rearrangement uses TRBV4-2 and TRBJ2-2, with D hard to call. The germline V gene encodes CDR1 LGHNA and CDR2 YNFKEQ. The CDR3 is 15 amino acids. V was cut by 4 bases and J by 3 bases, with 12 bases left in between. The CDR3 DNA follows: TGTGCCAGCAGCCCGGCGAGGTGGGACACCGGGGAGCTGTTTTTT. It encodes CASSPARWDTGELFF.

The V gene is TRBV7-6, the J gene TRBJ1-1; D remains ambiguous. In germline, CDR1 is SGHVS, CDR2 FNYEAQ. Trimming shortened V by 6 bases and J by 2 bases, and 10 bases separated the two germline ends. The CDR3 loop spans 13 amino acids. The DNA for the CDR3 is TGTGCCAGCAGTCGACGGGGAAACACTGAAGCTTTCTTT. As protein: CASSRRGNTEAFF.

The chain links TRBV5-4 to TRBJ2-7, with 12 bases aligning to TRBD2. Germline CDR1 and CDR2: SGHNT and YYREEE (reference sequence). Trimming took 4 bases from V and 9 from J; bases not matched to a gene: 2. The CDR3 sequence is 12 residues long. CDR3 sequence reads: CASSAGLAGQYF. DNA for the CDR3: TGTGCCAGCAGCGCGGGACTAGCGGGGCAGTACTTC.

This chain uses TRBV19 with TRBJ2-3, with 12 bases matching TRBD2. CDR3 length: 16 amino acids. Trimming cost V 4 bases and J 5 bases; bases outside gene matches: 7. The V gene's germline CDR1 is LNHDA and CDR2 SQIVND (reference sequence). In DNA, the CDR3 is TGTGCCAGTAGTACTCTCCTAGCGGGGGGGATAGATACGCAGTATTTT. Translation: CASSTLLAGGIDTQYF.